The sequence of this T cell receptor (beta chain) was determined in a study of blood T cell repertoires in COVID-19. The CDR3 loop spans 15 amino acids. The V and J ends lost 4 bases and 7 bases, in that order; junction bases with no gene match: 8. CDR1 is SGHAT, CDR2 FQNNGV, per germline. Clones were read by immunoSEQ multiplex PCR, and TCRdb kept only the in-frame ones, dropping some. The sample comprises tens of thousands of clones, approximately 79% of which are singletons, and approximately 18% rests with the top ten. This clone was seen a few times. The V gene is TRBV11-2, the J gene TRBJ2-1, with TRBD2 identical over 9 bases. Sequenced material: peripheral blood. The receptor's source is a man aged 55 to 70 with acute or convalescent COVID-19. CDR3 DNA: TGTGCCAGCAGCTCCCAAGCGGGGGGTACGAATGAGCAGTTCTTC. Residues: CASSSQAGGTNEQFF.